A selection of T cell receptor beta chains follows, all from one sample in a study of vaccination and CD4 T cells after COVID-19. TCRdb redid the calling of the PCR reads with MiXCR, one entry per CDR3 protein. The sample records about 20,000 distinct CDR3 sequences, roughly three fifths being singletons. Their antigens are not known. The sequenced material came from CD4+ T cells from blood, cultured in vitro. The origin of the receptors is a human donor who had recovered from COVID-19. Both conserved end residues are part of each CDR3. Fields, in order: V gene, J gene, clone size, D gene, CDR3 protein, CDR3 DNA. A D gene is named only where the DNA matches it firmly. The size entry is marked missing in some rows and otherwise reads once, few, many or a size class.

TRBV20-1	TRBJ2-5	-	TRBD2	CSAKGLAAQGETQYF	TGCAGTGCAAAGGGACTAGCGGCCCAGGGAGAGACCCAGTACTTC
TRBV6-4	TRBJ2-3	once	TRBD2	CASSDGVAGGEDTQYF	TGTGCCAGCAGTGACGGGGTAGCGGGGGGCGAAGATACGCAGTATTTT
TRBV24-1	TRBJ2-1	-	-	CATRGPNEQFF	TGTGCCACCCGAGGACCGAATGAGCAGTTCTTC
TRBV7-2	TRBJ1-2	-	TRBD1	CASSRTGQGAQGYTF	TGTGCCAGCAGCCGAACGGGACAGGGGGCTCAGGGCTACACCTTC
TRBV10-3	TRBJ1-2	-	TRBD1	CAISVTAGTGEGYTF	TGTGCCATCAGTGTCACGGCCGGGACAGGGGAAGGCTACACCTTC
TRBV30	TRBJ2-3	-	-	CAWSTATRGDTQYF	TGTGCCTGGTCGACGGCGACCCGTGGGGATACGCAGTATTTT
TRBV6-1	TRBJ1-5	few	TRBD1	CASTGQGAWQPQHF	TGTGCCAGCACGGGACAGGGGGCCTGGCAGCCCCAGCATTTT
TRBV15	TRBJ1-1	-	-	CATSRDTEVGTEAFF	TGTGCCACCAGCAGAGATACGGAGGTCGGCACTGAAGCTTTCTTT
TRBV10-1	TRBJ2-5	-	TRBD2	CASSDQRGVETQYF	TGCGCCAGCAGTGATCAGCGGGGGGTAGAGACCCAGTACTTC
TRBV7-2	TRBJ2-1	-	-	CASSGPQGFAQFF	TGTGCCAGCAGCGGTCCTCAGGGGTTTGCGCAGTTCTTC
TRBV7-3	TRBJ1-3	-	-	CASSSTTAPGNTIYF	TGTGCCAGCAGCTCTACGACAGCTCCCGGAAACACCATATATTTT
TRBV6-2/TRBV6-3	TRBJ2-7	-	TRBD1	CASMGDSYEQYF	TGTGCCAGCATGGGGGACAGCTACGAGCAGTACTTC
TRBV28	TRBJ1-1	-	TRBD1	CASSVPGQGLIMTEAFF	TGTGCCAGCAGTGTGCCGGGACAGGGGTTAATTATGACTGAAGCTTTCTTT
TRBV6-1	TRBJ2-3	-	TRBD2	CASASGRRTDTQYF	TGTGCCAGCGCCAGCGGGAGGAGGACAGATACGCAGTATTTT
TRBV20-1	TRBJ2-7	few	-	CSASRKYPYEQYF	TGCAGTGCTAGCAGGAAGTACCCCTACGAGCAGTACTTC
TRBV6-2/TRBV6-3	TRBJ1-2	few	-	CASSYEGMAVGYTF	TGTGCCAGCAGTTACGAGGGCATGGCGGTTGGCTACACCTTC
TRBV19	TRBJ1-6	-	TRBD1	CASSKGPGTGADNSPLHF	TGTGCCAGTAGTAAAGGTCCCGGGACAGGGGCCGATAATTCACCCCTCCACTTT
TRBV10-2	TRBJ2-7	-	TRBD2	CASRLAGETYEQYF	TGCGCCAGCAGATTAGCGGGAGAGACGTACGAGCAGTACTTC
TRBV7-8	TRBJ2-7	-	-	CASSLVPGPSYEQYF	TGTGCCAGCAGCTTAGTCCCGGGGCCGTCCTACGAGCAGTACTTC
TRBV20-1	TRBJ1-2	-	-	CSASTDTNYGYTF	TGCAGTGCTAGCACAGACACTAACTATGGCTACACCTTC
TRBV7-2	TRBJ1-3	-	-	CASSSRRISGNTIYF	TGTGCCAGCAGCTCCCGACGTATCTCTGGAAACACCATATATTTT
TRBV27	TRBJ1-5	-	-	CASSPPNQLNQPQHF	TGTGCCAGCAGTCCACCTAACCAACTAAATCAGCCCCAGCATTTT
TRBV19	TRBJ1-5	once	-	CASSTQGDQPQHF	TGTGCCAGTAGTACCCAGGGAGATCAGCCCCAGCATTTT
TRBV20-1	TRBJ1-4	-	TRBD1	CSASPTGGVKLFF	TGCAGTGCTAGCCCGACAGGGGGCGTAAAACTGTTTTTT
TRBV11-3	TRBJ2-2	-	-	CASSFRGPNTGELFF	TGTGCCAGCAGCTTTAGGGGACCGAACACCGGGGAGCTGTTTTTT
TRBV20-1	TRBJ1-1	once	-	CSASRVGGTEAFF	TGCAGTGCTAGCAGGGTTGGGGGCACTGAAGCTTTCTTT
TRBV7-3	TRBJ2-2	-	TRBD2	CASSLEVGGSGELFF	TGTGCCAGCAGCCTCGAGGTCGGCGGGAGCGGGGAGCTGTTTTTT
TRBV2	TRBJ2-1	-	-	CASSEMTENEQFF	TGTGCCAGCAGTGAAATGACCGAGAATGAGCAGTTCTTC
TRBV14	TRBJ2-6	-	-	CASSQTMMGSGANVLTF	TGTGCCAGCAGCCAAACGATGATGGGCTCTGGGGCCAACGTCCTGACTTTC
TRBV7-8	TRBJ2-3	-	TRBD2	CASREIAGVTVFTDTQYF	TGTGCCAGCAGGGAGATAGCGGGGGTAACAGTCTTCACAGATACGCAGTATTTT
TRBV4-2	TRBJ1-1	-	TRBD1	CASSQATGILTEAFF	TGTGCCAGCAGCCAGGCGACAGGGATTCTCACTGAAGCTTTCTTT
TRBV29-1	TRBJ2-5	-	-	CSVAAGDAETQYF	TGCAGCGTTGCCGCAGGGGATGCGGAGACCCAGTACTTC
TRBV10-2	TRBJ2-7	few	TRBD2	CASRTSGGTLGEQYF	TGCGCCAGCAGAACTAGCGGAGGGACACTAGGAGAGCAGTACTTC
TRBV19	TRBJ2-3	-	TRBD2	CASSPRAGSTDTQYF	TGTGCCAGTAGTCCAAGAGCGGGGAGCACAGATACGCAGTATTTT
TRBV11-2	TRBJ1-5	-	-	CASSSHRDQPQHF	TGTGCCAGCAGCTCCCACAGGGATCAGCCCCAGCATTTT
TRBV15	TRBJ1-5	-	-	CATSRDLPGANQPQHF	TGTGCCACCAGCAGAGATCTCCCCGGGGCTAATCAGCCCCAGCATTTT
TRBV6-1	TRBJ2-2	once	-	CASTSRPTESGELFF	TGTGCCAGCACCTCACGGCCTACTGAATCCGGGGAGCTGTTTTTT
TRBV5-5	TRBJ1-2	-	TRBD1	CASSYQGDGYTF	TGTGCCAGCAGCTATCAGGGGGATGGCTACACCTTC
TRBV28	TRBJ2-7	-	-	CASSPQGPYEQYF	TGTGCCAGCAGCCCACAGGGCCCCTACGAGCAGTACTTC
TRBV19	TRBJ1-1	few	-	CASSSLRAPTSNTEAFF	TGTGCCAGTAGTTCCCTCAGGGCCCCGACGTCGAACACTGAAGCTTTCTTT
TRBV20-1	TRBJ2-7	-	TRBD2	CSVLGGGAEDEQYF	TGCAGTGTCCTCGGCGGGGGAGCTGAAGACGAGCAGTACTTC
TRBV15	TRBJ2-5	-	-	CATSRGPPPETQYF	TGTGCCACCAGCAGGGGACCGCCCCCAGAGACCCAGTACTTC
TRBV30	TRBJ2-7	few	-	CAWSVYRYYEQYF	TGTGCCTGGAGTGTTTACCGATACTACGAGCAGTACTTC
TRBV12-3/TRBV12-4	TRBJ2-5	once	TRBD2	CASSSGRGVRETQYF	TGTGCCAGCAGTTCGGGTCGGGGGGTAAGGGAGACCCAGTACTTC
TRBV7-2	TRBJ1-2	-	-	CASSPIGDKRNYGYTF	TGTGCCAGCAGCCCCATAGGTGACAAACGAAACTATGGCTACACCTTC
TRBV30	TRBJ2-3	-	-	CAWSKGLEADTQYF	TGTGCCTGGAGTAAAGGGTTGGAGGCAGATACGCAGTATTTT
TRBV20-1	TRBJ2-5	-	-	CSARAPPPKQETQYF	TGCAGTGCTAGAGCACCGCCGCCCAAGCAAGAGACCCAGTACTTC
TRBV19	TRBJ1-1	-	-	CASSPRDGEAFF	TGTGCCAGTAGTCCCCGGGACGGTGAAGCTTTCTTT
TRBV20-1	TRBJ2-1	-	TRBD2	CSAPRTSGYNEQFF	TGCAGTGCTCCCAGGACTAGCGGATACAATGAGCAGTTCTTC
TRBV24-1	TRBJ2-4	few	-	CATSTGAKNIQYF	TGTGCCACATCGACGGGAGCCAAAAACATTCAGTACTTC
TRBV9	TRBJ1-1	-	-	CASSVVQGTDTEAFF	TGTGCCAGCAGCGTAGTGCAGGGGACGGACACTGAAGCTTTCTTT
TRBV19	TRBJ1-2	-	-	CASSIESGIRARTF	TGTGCCAGTAGTATAGAATCGGGGATCCGCGCGAGAACCTTC
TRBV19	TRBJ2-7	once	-	CASSGQSSSYEQYF	TGTGCCAGTAGCGGACAGTCCAGCTCCTACGAGCAGTACTTC